The T cell receptor (beta chain) described here comes from a study of T cell repertoires in cytomegalovirus infection. Overall study context: From public TCR beta signatures came an indication of both CMV infection and matching HLA type.

Trimming took off 2 bases at V and 8 bases at J, with 16 bases between the two ends. Germline CDR1 SGHAT, CDR2 FQNNGV. The CDR3 totals 15 residues. MiXCR was run by TCRdb on the reads, yielding one entry per CDR3 protein. The data hold fewer than 1,000,000 distinct CDR3 sequences, with approximately 31% observed a single time. With regard to this clonotype: The antigen is undetermined.

The sample consisted of cultured CD8+ T cells from PBMCs, taken from culture after CMV antigen stimulation. J is TRBJ2-1 and V is TRBV11-2; the D gene is possibly TRBD2 (6 bases). This sequence originates from a human donor in good health (CMV status not recorded). Some clones in this sample may be carry-over from other donors' samples. The CDR3 region is CASSLTFPGEHEQFF. As DNA, the CDR3 is TGTGCCAGCAGCTTAACGTTTCCGGGGGAACATGAGCAGTTCTTC.